This record covers a single T cell receptor beta chain. What it binds is unknown. Sequencing used immunoSEQ multiplex PCR; TCRdb keeps in-frame clones, though not all of them. The data hold a few million clones, with around nine tenths observed a single time. A split of CD4+ cells into CD45RA+ naive and CD45RA-negative memory subsets was performed. These data are taken from a study of shared clonotypes between healthy human individuals. At the level of the study: CD8 memory received one plate per donor, CD8 naive two, CD4 memory three and CD4 naive three.

Study-wide points: Among donors, clonotype sharing was expected to be affected by sequencing depth. Rarefaction curves obtained for sorted subsets showed sequencing incomplete despite large depth.

Germline V lookup: CDR1 MGHRA, CDR2 YSYEKL. CDR3 size: 20 residues. The germline V and J ends were trimmed by 0 bases and 2 bases, with 20 bases remaining between them. V gene TRBV4-1 combines with J gene TRBJ2-6; D may match TRBD1 or TRBD2 (7 bases each). The TCR was taken from a man younger than 35 in good health. Sequenced: naive CD4+ T cells sorted from blood. Described subset: CD45RA+ positively selected. The CDR3 DNA follows: TGCGCCAGCAGCCAAGATCTGGGAGGGGGCAGCTTTCCTGGGGCCAACGTCCTGACTTTC. Translation gives CASSQDLGGGSFPGANVLTF.